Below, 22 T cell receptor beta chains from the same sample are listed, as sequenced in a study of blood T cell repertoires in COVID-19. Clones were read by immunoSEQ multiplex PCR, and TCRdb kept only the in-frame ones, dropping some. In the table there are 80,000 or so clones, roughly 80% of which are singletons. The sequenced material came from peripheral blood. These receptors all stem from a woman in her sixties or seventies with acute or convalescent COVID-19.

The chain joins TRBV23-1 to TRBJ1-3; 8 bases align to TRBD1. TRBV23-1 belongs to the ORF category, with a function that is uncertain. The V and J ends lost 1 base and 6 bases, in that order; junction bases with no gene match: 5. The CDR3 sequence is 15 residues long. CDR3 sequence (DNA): TGCGCCAGCAGTCAATTCGGACAGGGCGAAAACACCATATATTTT. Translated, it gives CASSQFGQGENTIYF.

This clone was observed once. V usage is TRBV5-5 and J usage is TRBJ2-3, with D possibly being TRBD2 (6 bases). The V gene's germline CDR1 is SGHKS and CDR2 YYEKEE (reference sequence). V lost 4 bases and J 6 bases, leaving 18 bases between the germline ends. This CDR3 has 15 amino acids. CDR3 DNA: TGTGCCAGCAGCCCTTCCGGGACGGGACTCGATACGCAGTATTTT. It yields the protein CASSPSGTGLDTQYF.

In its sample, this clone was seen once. The CDR3 nucleotides read TGTGCCAGCTCACCACAGGAGACTAACTATGGCTACACCTTC. Translation gives CASSPQETNYGYTF. This sequence joins TRBV18 and TRBJ1-2; no reliable D call. Germline V gives CDR1 KGHSH, CDR2 LQKENI. This CDR3 contains 14 residues. V shed 1 base and J shed 0 bases, with 6 bases lying between them.

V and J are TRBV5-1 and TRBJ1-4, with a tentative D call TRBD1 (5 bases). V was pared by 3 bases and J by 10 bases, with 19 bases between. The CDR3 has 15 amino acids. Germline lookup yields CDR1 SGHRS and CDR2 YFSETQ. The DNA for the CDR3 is TGCGCCAGCAGCTGGGAGGGGACCGCAGCCGGAAAACTGTTTTTT. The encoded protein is CASSWEGTAAGKLFF. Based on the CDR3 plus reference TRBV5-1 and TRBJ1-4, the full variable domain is KAGVTQTPRYLIKTRGQQVTLSCSPISGHRSVSWYQQTPGQGLQFLFEYFSETQRNKGNFPGRFSGRQFSNSRSEMNVSTLELGDSALYLCASSWEGTAAGKLFFGSGTQLSVL.

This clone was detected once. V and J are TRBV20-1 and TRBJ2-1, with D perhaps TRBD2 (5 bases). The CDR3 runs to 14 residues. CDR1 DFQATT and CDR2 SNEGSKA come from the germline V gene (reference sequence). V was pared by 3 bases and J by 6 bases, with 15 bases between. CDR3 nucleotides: TGCAGTGCTAGTAGAGGGAGAAGTAGCAATGAGCAGTTCTTC. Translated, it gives CSASRGRSSNEQFF.

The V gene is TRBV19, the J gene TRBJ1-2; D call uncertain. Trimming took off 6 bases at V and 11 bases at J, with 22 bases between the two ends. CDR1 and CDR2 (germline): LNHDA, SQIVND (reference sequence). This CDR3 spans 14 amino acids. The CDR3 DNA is TGTGCCAGTAGCCCCGTACAACCTGGAGGAGGATACACCTTC. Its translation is CASSPVQPGGGYTF. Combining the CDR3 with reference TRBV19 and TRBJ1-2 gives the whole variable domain DGGITQSPKYLFRKEGQNVTLSCEQNLNHDAMYWYRQDPGQGLRLIYYSQIVNDFQKGDIAEGYSVSREKKESFPLTVTSAQKNPTAFYLCASSPVQPGGGYTFGSGTRLTVV.

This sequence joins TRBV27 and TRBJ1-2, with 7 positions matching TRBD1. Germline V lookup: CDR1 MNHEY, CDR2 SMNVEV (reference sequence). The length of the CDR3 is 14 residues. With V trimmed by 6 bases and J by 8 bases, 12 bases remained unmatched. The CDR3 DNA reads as TGTGCCAGCAGCCCTAGGGACAGCCGGCGAGGCTACACCTTC. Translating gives CASSPRDSRRGYTF.

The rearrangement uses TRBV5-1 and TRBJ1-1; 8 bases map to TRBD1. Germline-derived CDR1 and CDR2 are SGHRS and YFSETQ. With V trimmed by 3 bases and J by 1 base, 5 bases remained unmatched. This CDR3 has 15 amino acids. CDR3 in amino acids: CASSSQQGGNTEAFF. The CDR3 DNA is TGCGCCAGCAGCTCCCAACAGGGGGGGAACACTGAAGCTTTCTTT.

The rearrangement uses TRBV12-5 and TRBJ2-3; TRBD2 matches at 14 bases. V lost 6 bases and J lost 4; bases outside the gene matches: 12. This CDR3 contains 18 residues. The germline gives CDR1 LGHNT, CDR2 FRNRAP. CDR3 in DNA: TGTGCTAGTGGGTCCGGGACTAGCGGGAGATCATCCGCAGATACGCAGTATTTT. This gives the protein CASGSGTSGRSSADTQYF.

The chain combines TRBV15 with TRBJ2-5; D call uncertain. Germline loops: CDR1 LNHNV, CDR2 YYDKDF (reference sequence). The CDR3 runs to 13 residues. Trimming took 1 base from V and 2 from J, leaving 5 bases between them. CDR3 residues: CATSRGQQETQYF. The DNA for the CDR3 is TGTGCCACCAGCAGAGGGCAGCAAGAGACCCAGTACTTC.

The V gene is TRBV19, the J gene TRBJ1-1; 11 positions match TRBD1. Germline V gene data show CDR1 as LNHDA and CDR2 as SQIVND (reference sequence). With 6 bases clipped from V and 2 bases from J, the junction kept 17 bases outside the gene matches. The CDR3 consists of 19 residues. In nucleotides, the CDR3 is TGTGCCAGTAGACTTTATCCCCGGGACAGGGGGACCGGAAACACTGAAGCTTTCTTT. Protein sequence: CASRLYPRDRGTGNTEAFF.

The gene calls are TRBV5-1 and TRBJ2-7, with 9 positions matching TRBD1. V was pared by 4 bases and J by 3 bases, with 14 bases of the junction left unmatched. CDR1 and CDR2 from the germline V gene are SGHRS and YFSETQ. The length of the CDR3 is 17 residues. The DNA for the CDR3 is TGCGCCAGCAGCGGAAGACCGGGACAGGGCCCAAACTACGAGCAGTACTTC. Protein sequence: CASSGRPGQGPNYEQYF.

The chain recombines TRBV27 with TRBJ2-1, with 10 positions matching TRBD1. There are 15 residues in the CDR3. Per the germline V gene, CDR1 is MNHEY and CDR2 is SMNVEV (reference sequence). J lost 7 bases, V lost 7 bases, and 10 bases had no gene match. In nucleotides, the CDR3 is TGTGCCAGCACCGCGACAGGGGGCGGGTGGAATGAGCAGTTCTTC. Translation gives CASTATGGGWNEQFF.

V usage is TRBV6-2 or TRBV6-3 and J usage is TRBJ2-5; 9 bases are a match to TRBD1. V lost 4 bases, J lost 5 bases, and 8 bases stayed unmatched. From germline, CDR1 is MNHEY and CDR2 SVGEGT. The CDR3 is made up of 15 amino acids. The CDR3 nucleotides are TGTGCCAGCAGTTCCTATCGGACAGGGGCCGAGACCCAGTACTTC. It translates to CASSSYRTGAETQYF.

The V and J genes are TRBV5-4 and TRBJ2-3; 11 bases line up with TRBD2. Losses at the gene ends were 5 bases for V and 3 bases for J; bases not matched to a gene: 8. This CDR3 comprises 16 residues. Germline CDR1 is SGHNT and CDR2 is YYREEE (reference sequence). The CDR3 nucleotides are TGTGCCAGCAGTTTAGCGGGAGGGCAGGGGACAGATACGCAGTATTTT. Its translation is CASSLAGGQGTDTQYF.

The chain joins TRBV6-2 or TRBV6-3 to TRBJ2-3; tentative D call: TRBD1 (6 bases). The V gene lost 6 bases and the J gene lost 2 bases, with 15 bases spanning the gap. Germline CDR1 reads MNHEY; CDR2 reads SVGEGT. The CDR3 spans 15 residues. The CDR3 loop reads CASSRGQPTTDTQYF. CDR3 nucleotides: TGTGCCAGCAGCCGTGGACAGCCTACCACAGATACGCAGTATTTT.

The CDR3 coding sequence is TGTGCCAGCAAAGGACAGGCCCTGTCCAATGAGCAGTTCTTC. Translating it yields CASKGQALSNEQFF. The chain recombines TRBV27 with TRBJ2-1; 7 nucleotides agree with TRBD1. Looked up from germline, CDR1 is MNHEY and CDR2 is SMNVEV (reference sequence). Unmatched junction bases numbered 9, after V lost 7 bases and J lost 6 bases. This CDR3 spans 14 amino acids.

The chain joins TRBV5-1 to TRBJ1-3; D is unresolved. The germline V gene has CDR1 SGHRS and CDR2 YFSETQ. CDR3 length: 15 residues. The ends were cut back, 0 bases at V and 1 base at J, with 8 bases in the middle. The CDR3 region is CASSLAGISGNTIYF. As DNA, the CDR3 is TGCGCCAGCAGCTTGGCGGGAATATCTGGAAACACCATATATTTT.

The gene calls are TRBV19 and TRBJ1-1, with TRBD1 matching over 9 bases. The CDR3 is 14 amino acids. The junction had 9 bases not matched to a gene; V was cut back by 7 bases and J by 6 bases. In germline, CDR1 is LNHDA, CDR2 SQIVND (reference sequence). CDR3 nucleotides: TGTGCCAGTACCCCGGGACAGGGAGGCGCTGAAGCTTTCTTT. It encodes CASTPGQGGAEAFF.

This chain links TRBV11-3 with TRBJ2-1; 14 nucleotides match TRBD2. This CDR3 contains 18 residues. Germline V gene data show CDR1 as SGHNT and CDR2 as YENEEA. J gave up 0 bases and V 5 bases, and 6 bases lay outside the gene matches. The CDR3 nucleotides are TGTGCCAGCAGCCTAGCGGGGACTAGCGGGAGCTCCTACAATGAGCAGTTCTTC. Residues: CASSLAGTSGSSYNEQFF.

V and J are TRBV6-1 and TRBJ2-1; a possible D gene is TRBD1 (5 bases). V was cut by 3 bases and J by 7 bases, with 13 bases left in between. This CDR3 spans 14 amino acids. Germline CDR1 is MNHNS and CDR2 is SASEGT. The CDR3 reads CASSDRGADNEQFF. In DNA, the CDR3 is TGTGCCAGCAGTGACCGTGGGGCTGATAATGAGCAGTTCTTC.

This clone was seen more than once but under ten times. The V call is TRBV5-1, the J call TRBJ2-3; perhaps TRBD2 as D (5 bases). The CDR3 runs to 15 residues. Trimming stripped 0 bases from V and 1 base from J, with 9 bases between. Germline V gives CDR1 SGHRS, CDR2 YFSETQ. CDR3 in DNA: TGCGCCAGCAGCTTGGAAGCGGTTCGCACAGATACGCAGTATTTT. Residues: CASSLEAVRTDTQYF.